This paragraph covers one T cell receptor (beta chain) sequence. Its antigen target is currently unknown. The record has no base qualities; no much larger clone is one base away. There are 16 amino acids in the CDR3, from cysteine to phenylalanine inclusive. Just the 48-base CDR3 DNA is kept, in frame starting at base 1. Germline trimming: 4 bases from V, 0 bases from J; junction bases outside gene matches: 6. CDR1 and CDR2, looked up from the germline V gene, are MNHNS and SASEGT. The data derive from a study of blood T cell repertoires in COVID-19 (dated by TCRdb to about 2020). Regarding the study in general: The collaborator samples originated in the United States, Italy and Spain and spanned the acute and convalescent phases of COVID-19. The prospective study material was composed of cDNA or gDNA derived from T cells, B-cell-depleted T cells, or PBMCs. Deeply sampled blood TCRbeta repertoires from subjects exposed to, actively infected with, or recovered from COVID-19 were included in the dataset. The repertoires were made available in a free public database intended to serve as a resource for research on the immune response to SARS-CoV-2. Samples came from the ongoing ImmuneRACE study (first 160 participants) plus 1,254 subjects from 6 global collaborators. A de-identified subject ID, COVID-19 status, age in years and sex were almost always included in the sample metadata. Where available, HLA class I and class II types were obtained from metadata supplied by the sample provider rather than from assay-based typing. Summary of the overall study and its limitations: The amount of clinical and demographic metadata varied by source and participant and was provided uncurated.

TCRbeta CDR3 regions were amplified from genomic DNA using the immunoSEQ Assay, a bias-controlled multiplex PCR. The original methods were these. The number of nucleated cells in each sample was estimated by amplification of reference gene primers within the assay. To quantify the absolute abundance of each unique TCRbeta CDR3 rearrangement, sequence reads were collapsed and filtered. For each sample, productive Simpson clonality was calculated by taking the square root of Simpson's diversity index across productive rearrangements. Entries here come from immuneACCESS through TCRdb and include only in-frame sequences with V and J called. Some clones fail to appear in such tables; in the studies checked, an unresolved V gene covers under half of the shortfall, and the cause of the remainder is unknown. D and trimming were read from the DNA, whereas the V and J calls and clone size are those reported in that table. Recorded for this sample are some 220,000 clones; about 83% of them occurred a single time. The top ten clonotypes cover 4% to 4.5% of the sample.

The collaborating institutions used their own protocols to collect whole blood in K2EDTA tubes. Collaborator samples were shipped for TCRbeta analysis as frozen whole blood, isolated PBMCs, or DNA extracted from either sample type. Sequencing was performed on peripheral blood. The V and J segments used are TRBV6-1 and TRBJ2-4, with 7 bases matching TRBD1. The clonotype was recovered from a man aged 50-59 years with acute or convalescent COVID-19. The nucleotides read TGTGCCAGCAGTGGTGGACAGGCGCTAGCCAAAAACATTCAGTACTTC. This yields the protein CASSGGQALAKNIQYF.